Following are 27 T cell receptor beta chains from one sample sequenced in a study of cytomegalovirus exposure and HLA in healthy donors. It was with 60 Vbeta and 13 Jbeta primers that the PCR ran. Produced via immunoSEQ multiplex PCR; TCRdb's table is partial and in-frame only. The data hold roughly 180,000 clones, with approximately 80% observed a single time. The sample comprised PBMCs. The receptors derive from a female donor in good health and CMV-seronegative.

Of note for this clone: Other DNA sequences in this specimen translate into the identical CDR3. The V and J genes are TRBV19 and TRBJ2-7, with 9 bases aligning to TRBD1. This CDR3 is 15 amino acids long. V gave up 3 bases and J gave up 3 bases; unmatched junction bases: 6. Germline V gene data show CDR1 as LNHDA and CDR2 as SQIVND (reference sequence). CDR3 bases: TGTGCCAGTAGTATCTTGGGACAGGGTGGCTACGAGCAGTACTTC. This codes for CASSILGQGGYEQYF.

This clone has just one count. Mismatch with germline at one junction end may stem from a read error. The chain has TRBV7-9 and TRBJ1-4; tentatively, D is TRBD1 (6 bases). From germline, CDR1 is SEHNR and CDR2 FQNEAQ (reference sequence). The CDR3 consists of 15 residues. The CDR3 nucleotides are TGTTCCAGCAGCTTAGCGCAGGGGTGGGATGAAAAACTGTTTTTT. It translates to CSSSLAQGWDEKLFF.

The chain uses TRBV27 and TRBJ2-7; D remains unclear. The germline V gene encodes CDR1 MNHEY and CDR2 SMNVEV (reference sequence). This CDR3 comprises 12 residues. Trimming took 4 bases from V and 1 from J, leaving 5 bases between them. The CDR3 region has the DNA TGTGCCAGCAGTTCCGGGTCCTACGAGCAGTACTTC. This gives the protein CASSSGSYEQYF.

The CDR3 DNA sequence: TGTGCCAGCAGAGTCTCGGGGGGTGGCTACGAGCAGTACTTC. Translation gives CASRVSGGGYEQYF. The rearrangement links TRBV6-5 to TRBJ2-7, with 7 bases aligning to TRBD2. CDR1 and CDR2 from the germline V gene are MNHEY and SVGAGI. The ends lost 6 bases at V and 3 bases at J; junction bases unmatched: 8. The CDR3 extends over 14 amino acids.

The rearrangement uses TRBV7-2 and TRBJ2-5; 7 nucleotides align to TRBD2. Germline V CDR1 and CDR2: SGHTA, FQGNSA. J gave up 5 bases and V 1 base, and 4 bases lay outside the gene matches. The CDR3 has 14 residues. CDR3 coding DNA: TGTGCCAGCAGCTTAGGACTAGCAGGGGAGACCCAGTACTTC. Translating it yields CASSLGLAGETQYF.

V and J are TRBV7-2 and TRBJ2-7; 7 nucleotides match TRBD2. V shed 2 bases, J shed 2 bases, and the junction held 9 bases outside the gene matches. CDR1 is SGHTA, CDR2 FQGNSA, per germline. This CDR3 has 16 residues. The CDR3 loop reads CASSLKGASGAYEQYF. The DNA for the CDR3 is TGTGCCAGCAGCTTAAAGGGCGCTAGCGGAGCCTACGAGCAGTACTTC.

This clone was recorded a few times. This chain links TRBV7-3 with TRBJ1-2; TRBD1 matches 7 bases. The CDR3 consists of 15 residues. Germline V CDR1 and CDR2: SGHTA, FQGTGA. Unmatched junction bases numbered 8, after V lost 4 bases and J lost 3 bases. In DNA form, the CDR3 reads TGTGCCAGCAGCTACGACAGGGTCGTCGACTATGGCTACACCTTC. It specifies CASSYDRVVDYGYTF.

The chain's CDR3 is CASSVGTRGEETQYF. The CDR3 DNA sequence: TGTGCCAGCAGCGTGGGGACACGAGGGGAAGAGACCCAGTACTTC. The chain employs TRBV9 and TRBJ2-5, with D maybe TRBD1 (6 bases). The CDR3 covers 15 residues. Trimming left V 2 bases short and J 3 bases short, with 14 bases between. From germline, CDR1 is SGDLS and CDR2 YYNGEE.

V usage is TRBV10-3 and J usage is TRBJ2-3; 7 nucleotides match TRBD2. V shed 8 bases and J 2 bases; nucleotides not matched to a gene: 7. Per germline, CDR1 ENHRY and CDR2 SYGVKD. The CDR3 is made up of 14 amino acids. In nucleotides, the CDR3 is TGTGCCATCCGAGCGGGGCAGACCACAGATACGCAGTATTTT. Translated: CAIRAGQTTDTQYF.

The CDR3 protein is CAGGDETSYEQYF. As DNA, the CDR3 is TGTGCCGGAGGGGACGAGACCTCCTACGAGCAGTACTTC. The chain carries TRBV6-6 and TRBJ2-7; the D gene is possibly TRBD2 (6 bases). The CDR3 contains 13 residues. Deletions cut 11 bases from V and 0 bases from J, with 14 bases between. Per germline, CDR1 MNHNY and CDR2 SVGAGI (reference sequence).

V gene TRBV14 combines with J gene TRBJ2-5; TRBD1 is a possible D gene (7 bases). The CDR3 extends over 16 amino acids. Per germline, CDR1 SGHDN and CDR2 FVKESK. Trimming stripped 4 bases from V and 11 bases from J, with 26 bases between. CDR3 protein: CASSRKGGGASFVQYF. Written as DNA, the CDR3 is TGTGCCAGCAGCCGAAAAGGGGGCGGGGCGAGTTTTGTGCAGTACTTC.

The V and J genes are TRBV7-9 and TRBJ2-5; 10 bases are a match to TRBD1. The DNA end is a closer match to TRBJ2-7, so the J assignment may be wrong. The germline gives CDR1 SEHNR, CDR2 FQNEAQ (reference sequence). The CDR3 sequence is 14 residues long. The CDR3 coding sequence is TGTGCCAGCAGCTCCACGGGACAGGGGTACGAGCAGTACTTC. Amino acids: CASSSTGQGYEQYF.

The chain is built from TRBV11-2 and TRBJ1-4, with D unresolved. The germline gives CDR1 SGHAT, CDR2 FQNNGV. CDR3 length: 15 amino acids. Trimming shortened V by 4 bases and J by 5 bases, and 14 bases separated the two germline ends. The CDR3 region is CASSSLRGLNEKLFF. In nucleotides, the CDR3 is TGTGCCAGCAGCTCCCTTCGAGGGCTGAATGAAAAACTGTTTTTT.

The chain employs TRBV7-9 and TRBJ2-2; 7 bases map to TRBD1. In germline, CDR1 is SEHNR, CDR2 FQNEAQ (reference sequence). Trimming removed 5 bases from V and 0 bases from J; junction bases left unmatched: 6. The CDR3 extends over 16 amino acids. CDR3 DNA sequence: TGTGCCAGCAGCCCGACGGGGACAGCGAACACCGGGGAGCTGTTTTTT. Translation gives CASSPTGTANTGELFF. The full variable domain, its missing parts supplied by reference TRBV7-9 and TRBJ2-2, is DTGVSQNPRHKITKRGQNVTFRCDPISEHNRLYWYRQTLGQGPEFLTYFQNEAQLEKSRLLSDRFSAERPKGSFSTLEIQRTEQGDSAMYLCASSPTGTANTGELFFGEGSRLTVL.

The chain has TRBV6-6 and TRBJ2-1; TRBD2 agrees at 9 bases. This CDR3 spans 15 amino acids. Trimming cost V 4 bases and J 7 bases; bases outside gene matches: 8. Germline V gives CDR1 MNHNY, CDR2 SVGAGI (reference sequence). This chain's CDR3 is CASSSPAGGRNEQFF. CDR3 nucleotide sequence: TGTGCCAGCAGTTCCCCGGCGGGAGGGCGAAATGAGCAGTTCTTC.

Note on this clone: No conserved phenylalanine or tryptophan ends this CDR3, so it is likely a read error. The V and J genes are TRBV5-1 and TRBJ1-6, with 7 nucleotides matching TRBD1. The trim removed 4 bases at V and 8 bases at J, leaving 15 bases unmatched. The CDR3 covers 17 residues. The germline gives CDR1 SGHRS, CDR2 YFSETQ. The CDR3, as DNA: TGCGCCAGCAGCCCGAGTATCACTTACAGGGGTGATTCACCCCTCCACCTT. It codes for CASSPSITYRGDSPLHL.

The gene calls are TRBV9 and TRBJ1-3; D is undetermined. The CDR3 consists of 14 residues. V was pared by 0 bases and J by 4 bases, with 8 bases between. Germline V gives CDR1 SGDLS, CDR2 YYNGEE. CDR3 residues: CASSVDRRGNTIYF. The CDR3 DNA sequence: TGTGCCAGCAGCGTAGATCGGAGGGGAAACACCATATATTTT.

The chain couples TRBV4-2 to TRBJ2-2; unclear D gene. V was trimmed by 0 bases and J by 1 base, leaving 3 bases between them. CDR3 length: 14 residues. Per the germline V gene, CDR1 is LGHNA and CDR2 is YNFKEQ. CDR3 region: CASSQDLNTGELFF. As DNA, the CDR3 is TGTGCCAGCAGCCAAGATCTGAACACCGGGGAGCTGTTTTTT.

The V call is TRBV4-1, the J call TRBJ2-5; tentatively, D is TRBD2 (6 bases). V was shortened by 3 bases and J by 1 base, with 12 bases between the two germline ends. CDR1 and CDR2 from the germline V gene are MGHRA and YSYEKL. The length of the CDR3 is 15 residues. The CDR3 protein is CASSHETRFQETQYF. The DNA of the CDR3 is TGCGCCAGCAGCCATGAGACTAGATTCCAAGAGACCCAGTACTTC.

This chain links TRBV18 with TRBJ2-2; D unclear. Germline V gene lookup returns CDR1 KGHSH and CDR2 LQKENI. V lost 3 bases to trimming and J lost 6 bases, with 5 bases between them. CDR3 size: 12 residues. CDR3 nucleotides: TGTGCCAGCTCACCGGGCCCCGGGGAGCTGTTTTTT. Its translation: CASSPGPGELFF.

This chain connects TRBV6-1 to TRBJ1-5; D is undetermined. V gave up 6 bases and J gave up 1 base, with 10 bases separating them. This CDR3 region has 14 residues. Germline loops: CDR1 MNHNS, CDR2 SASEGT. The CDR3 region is CASRKELSNQPQHF. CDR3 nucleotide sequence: TGTGCCAGCAGAAAGGAGTTAAGCAATCAGCCCCAGCATTTT.

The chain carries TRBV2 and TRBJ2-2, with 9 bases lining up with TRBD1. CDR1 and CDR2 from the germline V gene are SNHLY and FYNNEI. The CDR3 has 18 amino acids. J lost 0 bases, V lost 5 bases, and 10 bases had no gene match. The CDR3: CASSITGGIVANTGELFF. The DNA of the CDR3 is TGTGCCAGCAGTATTACAGGGGGCATAGTCGCGAACACCGGGGAGCTGTTTTTT.

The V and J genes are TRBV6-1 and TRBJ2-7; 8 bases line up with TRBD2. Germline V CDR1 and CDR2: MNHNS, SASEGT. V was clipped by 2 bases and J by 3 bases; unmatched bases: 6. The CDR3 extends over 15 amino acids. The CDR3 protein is CASSEQRGGLYEQYF. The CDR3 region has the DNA TGTGCCAGCAGTGAACAACGGGGGGGGCTCTACGAGCAGTACTTC.

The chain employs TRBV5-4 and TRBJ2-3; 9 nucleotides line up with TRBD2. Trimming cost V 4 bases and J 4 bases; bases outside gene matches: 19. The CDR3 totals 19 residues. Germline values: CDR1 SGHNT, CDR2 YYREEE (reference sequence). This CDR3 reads CASSPLVGNAGGQADTQYF. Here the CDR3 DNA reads TGTGCCAGCAGCCCCCTAGTGGGGAACGCGGGGGGGCAGGCAGATACGCAGTATTTT.

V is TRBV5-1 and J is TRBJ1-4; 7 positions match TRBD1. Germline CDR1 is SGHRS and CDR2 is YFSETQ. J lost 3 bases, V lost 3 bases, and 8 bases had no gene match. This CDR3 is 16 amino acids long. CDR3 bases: TGCGCCAGCAGCTCGGGACAGATATCTGCTAATGAAAAACTGTTTTTT. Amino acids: CASSSGQISANEKLFF.

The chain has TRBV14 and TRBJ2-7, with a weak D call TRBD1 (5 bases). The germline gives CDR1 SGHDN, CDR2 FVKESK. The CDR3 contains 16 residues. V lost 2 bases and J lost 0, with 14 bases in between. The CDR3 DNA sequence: TGTGCCAGCAGCCAAAGCTGGGGCAAAAGCTCCTACGAGCAGTACTTC. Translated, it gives CASSQSWGKSSYEQYF.

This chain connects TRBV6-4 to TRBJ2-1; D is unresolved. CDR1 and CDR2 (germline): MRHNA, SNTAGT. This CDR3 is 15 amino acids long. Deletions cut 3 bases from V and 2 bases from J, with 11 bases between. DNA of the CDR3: TGTGCCAGCAGTGATGAACAGACCGCCTACAATGAGCAGTTCTTC. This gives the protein CASSDEQTAYNEQFF.